This record looks at one TCR beta chain sequence and its context. The sample belongs to a study of cytomegalovirus exposure and HLA in healthy donors. The CDR3 is made up of 14 amino acids. Germline loops: CDR1 SGHRS, CDR2 YFSETQ. PCR amplification relied on 60 Vbeta primers (plus 13 Jbeta primers). Sequencing used immunoSEQ multiplex PCR; TCRdb keeps in-frame clones, though not all of them. The sample includes some 42,000 clones, about 50% of them seen just once. The origin of this receptor is a human donor in good health. The sample consisted of PBMCs. V usage is TRBV5-1 and J usage is TRBJ2-5, with D maybe TRBD2 (6 bases). The J call may be faulty, since TRBJ2-7 better matches the DNA end. The CDR3 nucleotides read TGCGCCAGCAGCTTGAGTCGCGGGACCTACGAGCAGTACTTC. Its translation: CASSLSRGTYEQYF.